This T cell receptor (beta chain) was found in a study of graft-versus-host responses after intestinal transplantation. About this clone: What it binds is unknown.

Clones were read by immunoSEQ multiplex PCR, and TCRdb kept only the in-frame ones, dropping some. The sample gives about 88,000 clones, 90% of which show up once; around 0.11% is in the top ten. The V gene lost 7 bases and the J gene lost 8 bases, with 20 bases spanning the gap. This CDR3 contains 14 residues. Germline V gene sequence: CDR1 MNHEY, CDR2 SVGAGI. Study results and limitations: HvG clone declines early post-transplant were associated with peak circulating GvH levels.

The chain links TRBV6-5 to TRBJ1-1, with D maybe TRBD1 (6 bases). Sequencing was performed on unstimulated CD4+ T cells sorted from spleen or lymph node cells, taken before intestinal transplant. The sequence was obtained from a human donor who received an intestinal transplant. The CDR3 bases are TGTGCCAGCATATCTACCCCGGACAGCGCGGAAGCTTTCTTT. It codes for CASISTPDSAEAFF.